This T cell receptor (beta chain) was observed in a study of T cell responses to AZD1222 COVID-19 vaccine. Concerning this clone itself: Its antigen is still unknown.

TCRdb's table, derived via immunoSEQ multiplex PCR, lists solely in-frame clones and lacks some. In the table there are under 150,000 clones, 80% to 95% of which are singletons. The study's findings and limits: Most donors were white British, females outnumbered males, and clonal diversity was possibly underestimated. Reportedly, nearly half of unique spike TCRs recognized epitopes outside B.1.351/B.1.1.7 mutations.

CDR3 length: 14 amino acids. V was cut by 4 bases and J by 3 bases, with 10 bases left in between. CDR1 and CDR2 (germline): SGHRS, YFSETQ. This receptor was obtained from an adult in good health. This rearrangement joins TRBV5-1 to TRBJ2-2; no definite D call. The sample in question was peripheral blood, obtained on day 0 of MenACWY control vaccination. The CDR3 spells CASSPPGDTGELFF. The CDR3 DNA sequence: TGCGCCAGCAGCCCTCCCGGAGACACCGGGGAGCTGTTTTTT. The variable domain in full, with the rest retrieved from reference TRBV5-1 and TRBJ2-2, is KAGVTQTPRYLIKTRGQQVTLSCSPISGHRSVSWYQQTPGQGLQFLFEYFSETQRNKGNFPGRFSGRQFSNSRSEMNVSTLELGDSALYLCASSPPGDTGELFFGEGSRLTVL.